This T cell receptor beta chain came from a study of naive and memory T cell subsets. Study-level points and caveats: A few larger clonotypes appeared in naive repertoires, especially CD8, possibly memory cells re-expressing CD45RA.

This clonotype was seen at least ten times. Antigen: not known. V shed 0 bases, J shed 12 bases, and the junction held 5 bases outside the gene matches. The CDR3 has 14 amino acids. Germline CDR1 is LGHNA and CDR2 is YNFKEQ. The beta constant-region primer was an equimolar mix of two oligonucleotides covering TRBC1 and TRBC2. The ligated cDNA underwent four PCR rounds using SP2 and nested alpha and beta constant-region primers. TCRdb re-derived calls from the UMI-ligation and nested PCR reads in MiXCR, one entry per CDR3 protein. Altogether some 110,000 distinct CDR3 sequences are present, roughly 14% being singletons, with the ten largest covering about 3%.

The sample was naive CD8+ T cells from blood. This chain links TRBV4-2 with TRBJ2-1, with 10 bases fitting TRBD1. The clonotype originates from a human donor in good health. The CDR3 DNA follows: TGTGCCAGCAGCCAAGATCACCGGGACAGGGGGCAGTTCTTC. Protein sequence: CASSQDHRDRGQFF.